This T cell receptor (beta chain) originates from a study (dated by TCRdb to the mid-2010s). A note on this clonotype: The antigen this receptor binds is unknown. The sample holds no much larger clone one base away, and base qualities are not on file.

The library was prepared using RT-PCR. The instrument given in TCRdb is Illumina MiSeq. The raw public reads went through TCRdb reprocessing: fastp at Q25, MiXCR clone calling, in-frame beta chains kept. Each record represents a unique CDR3 protein, reported with the most common genes and DNA among its rows. Present in this sample are hundreds of thousands of distinct CDR3 sequences, 14% of which were seen just once. Jointly, the top ten make up roughly 3.9% of the sample. Measured from the cysteine to the phenylalanine, the CDR3 is 15 residues long. Only the CDR3 region is kept as DNA, spanning 45 bases read in frame from base 1. CDR1 and CDR2 were assigned from the germline V gene as MDHEN and SYDVKM. V loses 8 bases at its end and J loses 6 bases; junction bases beyond the gene matches: 10.

This sequence was found in a female donor in good health, serving as a healthy control. Here the chain combines TRBV28 and TRBJ2-1; 10 junctional bases match TRBD1. The sample taken for sequencing was memory CD4+ T cells from blood. The nucleotide sequence reads as follows: TGTGCCAGCCTCCGACAGGGGGCGAAAAGCAATGAGCAGTTCTTC. Its amino acids are CASLRQGAKSNEQFF.